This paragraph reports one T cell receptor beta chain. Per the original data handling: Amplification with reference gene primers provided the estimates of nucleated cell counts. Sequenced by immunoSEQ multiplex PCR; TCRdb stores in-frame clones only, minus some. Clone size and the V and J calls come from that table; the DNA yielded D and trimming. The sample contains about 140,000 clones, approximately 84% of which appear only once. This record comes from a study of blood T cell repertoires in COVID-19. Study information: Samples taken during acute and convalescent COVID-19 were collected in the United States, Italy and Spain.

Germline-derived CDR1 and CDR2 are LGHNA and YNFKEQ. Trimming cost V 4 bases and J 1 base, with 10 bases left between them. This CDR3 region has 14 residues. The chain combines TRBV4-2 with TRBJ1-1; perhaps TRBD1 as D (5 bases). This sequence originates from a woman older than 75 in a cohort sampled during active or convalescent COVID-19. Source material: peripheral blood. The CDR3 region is CASSRTQGNTEAFF. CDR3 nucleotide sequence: TGTGCCAGCAGCCGCACCCAGGGGAACACTGAAGCTTTCTTT.